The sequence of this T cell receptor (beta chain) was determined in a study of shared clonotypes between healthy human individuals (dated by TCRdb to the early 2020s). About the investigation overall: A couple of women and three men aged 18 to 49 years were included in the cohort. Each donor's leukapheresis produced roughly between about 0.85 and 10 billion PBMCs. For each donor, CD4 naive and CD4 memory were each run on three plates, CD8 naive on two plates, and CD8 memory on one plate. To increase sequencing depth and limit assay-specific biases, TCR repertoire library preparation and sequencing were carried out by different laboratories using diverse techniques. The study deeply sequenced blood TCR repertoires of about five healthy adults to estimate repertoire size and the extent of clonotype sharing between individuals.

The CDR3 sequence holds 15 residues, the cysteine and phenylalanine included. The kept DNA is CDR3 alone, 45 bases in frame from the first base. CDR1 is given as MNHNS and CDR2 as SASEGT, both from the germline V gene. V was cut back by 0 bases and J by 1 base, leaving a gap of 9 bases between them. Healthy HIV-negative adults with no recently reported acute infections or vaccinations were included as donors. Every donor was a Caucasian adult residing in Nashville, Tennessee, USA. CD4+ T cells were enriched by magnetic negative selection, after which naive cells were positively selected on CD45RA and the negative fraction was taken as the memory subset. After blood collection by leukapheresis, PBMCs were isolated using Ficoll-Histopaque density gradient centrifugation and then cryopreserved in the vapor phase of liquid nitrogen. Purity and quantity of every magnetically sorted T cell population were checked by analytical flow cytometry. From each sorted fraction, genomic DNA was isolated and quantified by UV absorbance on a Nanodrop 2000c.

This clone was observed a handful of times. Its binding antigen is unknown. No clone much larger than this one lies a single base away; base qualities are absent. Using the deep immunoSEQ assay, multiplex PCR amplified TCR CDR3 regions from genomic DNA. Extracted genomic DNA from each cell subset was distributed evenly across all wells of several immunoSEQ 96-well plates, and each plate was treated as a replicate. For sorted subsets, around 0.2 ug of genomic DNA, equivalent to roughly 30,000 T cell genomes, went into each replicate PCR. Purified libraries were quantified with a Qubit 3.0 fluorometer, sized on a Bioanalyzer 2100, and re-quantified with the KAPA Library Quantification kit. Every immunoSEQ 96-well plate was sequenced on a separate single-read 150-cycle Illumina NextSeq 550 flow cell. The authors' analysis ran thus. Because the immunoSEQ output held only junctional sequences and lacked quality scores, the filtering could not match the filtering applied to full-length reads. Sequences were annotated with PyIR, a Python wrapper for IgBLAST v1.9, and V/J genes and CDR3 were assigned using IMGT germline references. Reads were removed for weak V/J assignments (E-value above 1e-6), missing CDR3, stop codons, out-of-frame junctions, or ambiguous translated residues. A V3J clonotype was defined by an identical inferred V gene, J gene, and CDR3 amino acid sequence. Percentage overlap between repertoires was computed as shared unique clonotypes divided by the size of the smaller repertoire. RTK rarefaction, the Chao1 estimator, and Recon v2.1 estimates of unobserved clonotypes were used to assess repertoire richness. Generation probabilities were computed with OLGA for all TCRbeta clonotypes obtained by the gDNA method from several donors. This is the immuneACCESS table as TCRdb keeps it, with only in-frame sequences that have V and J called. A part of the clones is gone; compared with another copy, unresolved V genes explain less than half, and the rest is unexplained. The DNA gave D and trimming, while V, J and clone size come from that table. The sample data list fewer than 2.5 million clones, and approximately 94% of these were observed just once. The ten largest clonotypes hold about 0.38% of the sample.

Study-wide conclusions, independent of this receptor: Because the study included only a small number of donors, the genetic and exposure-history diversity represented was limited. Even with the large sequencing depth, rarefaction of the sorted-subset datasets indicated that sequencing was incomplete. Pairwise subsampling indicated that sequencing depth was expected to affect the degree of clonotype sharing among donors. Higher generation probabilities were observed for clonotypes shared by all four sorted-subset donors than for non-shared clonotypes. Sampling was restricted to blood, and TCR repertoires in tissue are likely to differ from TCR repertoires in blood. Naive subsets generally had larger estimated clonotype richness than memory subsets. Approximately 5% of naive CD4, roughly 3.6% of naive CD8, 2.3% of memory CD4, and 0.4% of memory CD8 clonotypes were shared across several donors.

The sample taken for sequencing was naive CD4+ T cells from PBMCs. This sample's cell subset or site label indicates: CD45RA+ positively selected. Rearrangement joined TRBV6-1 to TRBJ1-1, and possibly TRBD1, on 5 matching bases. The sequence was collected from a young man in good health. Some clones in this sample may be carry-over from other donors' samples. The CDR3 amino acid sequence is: CASSEALRGNTEAFF. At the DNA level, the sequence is TGTGCCAGCAGTGAAGCGCTAAGGGGGAACACTGAAGCTTTCTTT.